This entry features one T cell receptor beta chain sequence. Its antigen is currently not known. Per-nucleotide qualities are absent, and no much larger clonotype sits a single base away. The data were taken from a study of blood T cell repertoires in COVID-19 (dated by TCRdb to 2019 to 2021). At the level of the whole study: The collaborator samples originated in the United States, Italy and Spain and spanned the acute and convalescent phases of COVID-19. The material from the prospective study consisted of cDNA or gDNA derived from T cells, B-cell-depleted T cells, or PBMCs. Subjects who had been exposed to COVID-19, were actively infected with it, or had recovered from it provided the deeply sampled blood TCRbeta repertoires that made up the dataset. The repertoires were made available in a free public database intended to serve as a resource for research on the immune response to SARS-CoV-2. Samples came from the ongoing ImmuneRACE study (first 160 participants) plus 1,254 subjects from 6 global collaborators. Nearly every sample came with metadata listing a de-identified subject ID, COVID-19 status, age in years and sex. HLA class I and class II types, where available, came from metadata supplied by the sample provider rather than from assay-based typing. Study-level results and caveats: The amount of clinical and demographic metadata varied by source and participant and was provided uncurated.

The CDR3 measures 14 amino acids from cysteine to phenylalanine. This entry keeps only the CDR3 DNA: 42 bases, framed from base 1. At the junction V is shortened by 5 bases and J by 4 bases, with 15 bases in between. CDR1 and CDR2 were assigned from the germline V gene as SGHRS and YFSETQ. TCRbeta CDR3 regions were amplified from genomic DNA using the immunoSEQ Assay, a bias-controlled multiplex PCR. The study's processing was this. Within the assay, amplification of reference gene primers was used to estimate how many nucleated cells each sample contained. To quantify the absolute abundance of each unique TCRbeta CDR3 rearrangement, sequence reads were collapsed and filtered. For each sample, productive Simpson clonality was calculated as the square root of Simpson's diversity index across productive rearrangements. Held by TCRdb, this immuneACCESS table contains in-frame sequences only and omits some clones. Under half of the omission traces to an unresolved V gene where checked; the cause of the rest is unknown. The V and J calls and clone size are taken from that table; D and trimming were inferred from the DNA. This sample is represented by around 190,000 clones; approximately 86% of them were singletons. The top ten hold around 9% of the sample.

The collaborating institutions used their own protocols to collect whole blood in K2EDTA tubes. For TCRbeta analysis, collaborators shipped samples in one of three forms: frozen whole blood, isolated PBMCs, or DNA extracted from either of those sample types. The rearrangement joined TRBV5-1 to TRBJ1-1; confidence is insufficient to name the D gene. The sequence was obtained from a man aged 50 or older with active or convalescent COVID-19. Source material: peripheral blood. The CDR3 reads as follows: CASRPDNGVTEAFF. Read as DNA, the sequence is TGCGCCAGCAGGCCGGATAACGGGGTCACTGAAGCTTTCTTT.